Following are 5 T cell receptor beta chains from one sample sequenced in a study of long-term antiretroviral therapy in people with HIV. This was the immunoSEQ v3.0 assay at survey level. Produced via immunoSEQ multiplex PCR; TCRdb's table is partial and in-frame only. There are 26,000 or so clones in the sample; around four fifths occur only once, and around a tenth lies in the top ten. Sample: unsorted PBMCs, taken 1.5 years before starting antiretroviral therapy. These receptors all come from a man in his late teens or twenties with HIV.

This clone was counted a single time. The CDR3 reads CASSLRYNEQFF. DNA of the CDR3: TGTGCCAGCAGTTTGCGTTACAATGAGCAGTTCTTC. The gene calls are TRBV27 and TRBJ2-1, with unresolved D. Deletions cut 3 bases from V and 4 bases from J, with 4 bases between. The CDR3 consists of 12 residues. The V gene's germline CDR1 is MNHEY and CDR2 SMNVEV (reference sequence).

The chain has TRBV7-6 and TRBJ2-5; TRBD1 agrees at 9 bases. The V gene end was trimmed by 4 bases and the J gene end by 4 bases; junction bases not matched to a gene: 10. The V gene's germline CDR1 is SGHVS and CDR2 FNYEAQ. This CDR3 region has 16 residues. The CDR3 nucleotides are TGTGCCAGCAGCTACCGGGACAGGGAATATGGAGAGACCCAGTACTTC. It specifies CASSYRDREYGETQYF.

The chain links TRBV27 to TRBJ2-2; D might be TRBD1 or TRBD2, each matching 5 bases. The germline gives CDR1 MNHEY, CDR2 SMNVEV (reference sequence). The CDR3 loop spans 14 amino acids. The germline V and J ends were trimmed by 4 bases and 0 bases, with 6 bases remaining between them. CDR3 DNA: TGTGCCAGCAGTTGGGACCCGAACACCGGGGAGCTGTTTTTT. This encodes CASSWDPNTGELFF.

This sequence joins TRBV6-1 and TRBJ1-4; D remains unclear. Per the germline V gene, CDR1 is MNHNS and CDR2 is SASEGT. The CDR3 has 15 residues. The V end was cut by 5 bases, the J end by 3 bases, with 13 bases between. The CDR3 reads CASSHVRAPNEKLFF. The CDR3 bases are TGTGCCAGCAGTCACGTCCGGGCCCCTAATGAAAAACTGTTTTTT.

The V call is TRBV19, the J call TRBJ2-2; 7 bases line up with TRBD1. The CDR3 runs to 15 residues. V shed 4 bases and J 0 bases; nucleotides not matched to a gene: 2. The germline CDR1 and CDR2 sequences are LNHDA and SQIVND (reference sequence). CDR3 loop: CASSTGTANTGELFF. In nucleotides, the CDR3 is TGTGCCAGTAGTACCGGGACAGCGAACACCGGGGAGCTGTTTTTT.